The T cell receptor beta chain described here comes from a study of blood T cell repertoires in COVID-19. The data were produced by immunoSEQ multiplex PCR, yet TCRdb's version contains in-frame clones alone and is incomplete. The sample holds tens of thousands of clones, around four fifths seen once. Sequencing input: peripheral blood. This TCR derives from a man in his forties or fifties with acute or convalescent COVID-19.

CDR3 DNA sequence: TGTGCCAGCAGTTACGGGAGGTCACCCCTCCACTTT. Translating gives CASSYGRSPLHF. The J gene is TRBJ1-6, the V gene TRBV6-5; D uncertain. Germline V CDR1 and CDR2: MNHEY, SVGAGI. V was pared by 2 bases and J by 10 bases, with 6 bases between. The CDR3 extends over 12 amino acids.